This TCR beta chain was identified during a study of neurological immune-mediated disorders. The study's findings and limits: Levels of TCR clonal expansion peaked in HTLV-1-associated myelopathy and reached their lowest in multiple sclerosis, under those of healthy controls. No CDR3 amino acid sequences were shared by expanded clones across subjects, suggesting private repertoires in all groups.

Germline CDR1 reads DFQATT; CDR2 reads SNEGSKA (reference sequence). The CDR3 loop spans 11 amino acids. J was trimmed by 9 bases and V by 3 bases; bases with no gene match: 4. Many counts were recorded for this clonotype. Its antigen remains unknown. The cells used in sorted libraries, CD4+ or CD8+ T cells, numbered some 1 million. The authors produced cDNA by 5'RACE using 10-nucleotide random UMIs. TCRdb reanalysed the 5' RACE reads using MiXCR and keeps one entry per CDR3 protein. The data hold 35,000 to 50,000 distinct CDR3 sequences, with around 13% observed a single time. The chain uses TRBV20-1 and TRBJ1-1, with 7 bases lining up with TRBD1. Material for sequencing was CD4+ T cells from blood. The source of this sequence is a woman aged 60-70 years with HTLV-1-associated myelopathy (HAM/TSP). In DNA, the CDR3 is TGCAGTGCTAGGGCGGACAGGAAAGCTTTCTTT. It encodes CSARADRKAFF.